This passage covers 8 T cell receptor beta chains from one sample sequenced in a study of blood T cell repertoires in COVID-19. Clones were read by immunoSEQ multiplex PCR, and TCRdb kept only the in-frame ones, dropping some. The table lists 110,000 to 150,000 clones, roughly three quarters of them singletons. Sequencing was carried out using peripheral blood. These receptors came from a woman in her fifties or sixties with acute or convalescent COVID-19.

The genes are TRBV7-9 and TRBJ2-7, with TRBD1 identical over 7 bases. This CDR3 contains 14 residues. Germline V gene data show CDR1 as SEHNR and CDR2 as FQNEAQ (reference sequence). V lost 5 bases to trimming and J lost 3 bases; unmatched junction nucleotides: 7. The chain's CDR3 is CASSTWTGDYEQYF. CDR3 nucleotides: TGTGCCAGCAGCACGTGGACAGGCGACTACGAGCAGTACTTC.

The J gene is TRBJ1-2, the V gene TRBV11-2; D possibly corresponds to TRBD1 (5 bases). V lost 1 base, J lost 4 bases, and 10 bases lay in between. In germline, CDR1 is SGHAT, CDR2 FQNNGV. The CDR3 loop spans 14 amino acids. DNA for the CDR3: TGTGCCAGCAGCTTAGGGGGGGGACTCTATGGCTACACCTTC. Its protein product is CASSLGGGLYGYTF. The variable domain in full, with the rest retrieved from reference TRBV11-2 and TRBJ1-2, is EAGVAQSPRYKIIEKRQSVAFWCNPISGHATLYWYQQILGQGPKLLIQFQNNGVVDDSQLPKDRFSAERLKGVDSTLKIQPAKLEDSAVYLCASSLGGGLYGYTFGSGTRLTVV.

The chain has TRBV4-1 and TRBJ2-1; 11 nucleotides match TRBD2. Germline loops: CDR1 MGHRA, CDR2 YSYEKL. The CDR3 covers 16 residues. J was trimmed by 3 bases and V by 3 bases; bases with no gene match: 4. CDR3 sequence (DNA): TGCGCCAGCAGCCAGGCACTAGCGGGAGTCTACAATGAGCAGTTCTTC. As protein: CASSQALAGVYNEQFF.

The chain carries TRBV15 and TRBJ2-7, with 8 bases matching TRBD1. CDR1 is LNHNV, CDR2 YYDKDF, per germline (reference sequence). The CDR3 consists of 18 residues. The J segment lost 0 bases and the V segment lost 0 bases, leaving 10 bases of the junction unmatched. The chain's CDR3 is CATSRDQTRTGSSYEQYF. The CDR3 DNA sequence: TGTGCCACCAGCAGAGATCAAACTCGGACAGGGAGCTCCTACGAGCAGTACTTC.

The chain recombines TRBV10-3 with TRBJ2-3; a possible D gene is TRBD1 (6 bases). V was shortened by 6 bases and J by 2 bases, with 12 bases between the two germline ends. CDR1 is ENHRY, CDR2 SYGVKD, per germline. The CDR3 is 14 residues long. The DNA of the CDR3 is TGTGCCATCAGACGGACAGCTAACACAGATACGCAGTATTTT. It yields the protein CAIRRTANTDTQYF.

The chain is built from TRBV6-5 and TRBJ1-3; tentatively, D is TRBD1 (6 bases). V was shortened by 7 bases and J by 2 bases, with 6 bases between the two germline ends. The CDR3 sequence is 12 residues long. Germline V CDR1 and CDR2: MNHEY, SVGAGI. The CDR3 DNA follows: TGTGCCAGCAAGGGGGCTGGAAACACCATATATTTT. Its translation: CASKGAGNTIYF.

The rearrangement links TRBV15 to TRBJ2-7; maybe TRBD1 (6 bases). CDR1 is LNHNV and CDR2 is YYDKDF in the germline V gene (reference sequence). This CDR3 has 16 residues. V was cut by 2 bases and J by 4 bases, with 18 bases left in between. Written as DNA, the CDR3 is TGTGCCACCAGCAGAAAAGGGGGACACCAAGTTTACGAGCAGTACTTC. Translating it yields CATSRKGGHQVYEQYF.

The rearrangement uses TRBV6-5 and TRBJ2-5, with no clear D. The CDR3 loop spans 15 amino acids. Germline V gives CDR1 MNHEY, CDR2 SVGAGI. V was shortened by 6 bases and J by 5 bases, with 19 bases between the two germline ends. CDR3: CASRFSVGGIETQYF. In DNA, the CDR3 is TGTGCCAGCAGATTTTCGGTTGGTGGTATCGAGACCCAGTACTTC.